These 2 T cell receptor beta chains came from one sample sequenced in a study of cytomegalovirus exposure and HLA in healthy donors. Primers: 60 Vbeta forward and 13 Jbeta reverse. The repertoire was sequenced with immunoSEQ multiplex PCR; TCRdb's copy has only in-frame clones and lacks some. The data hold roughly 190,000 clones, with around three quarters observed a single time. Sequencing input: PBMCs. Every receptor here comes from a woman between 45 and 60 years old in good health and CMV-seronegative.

In DNA form, the CDR3 reads TGTGCCAGCAGCTTAGGGCAGGGCGGTGAAGCTTTCTTT. Its translation is CASSLGQGGEAFF. This chain joins TRBV7-3 and TRBJ1-1; maybe TRBD1 (5 bases). The CDR3 extends over 13 amino acids. V shed 2 bases and J shed 7 bases, with 11 bases lying between them. The germline V gene encodes CDR1 SGHTA and CDR2 FQGTGA.

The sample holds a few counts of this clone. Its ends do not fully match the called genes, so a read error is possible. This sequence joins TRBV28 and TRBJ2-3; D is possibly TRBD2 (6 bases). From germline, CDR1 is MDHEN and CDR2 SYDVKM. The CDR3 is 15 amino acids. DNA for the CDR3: TGTGCCAGCAGTTTAGGCGGGAAAGGCACATATACGCAGTATTTT. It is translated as CASSLGGKGTYTQYF.